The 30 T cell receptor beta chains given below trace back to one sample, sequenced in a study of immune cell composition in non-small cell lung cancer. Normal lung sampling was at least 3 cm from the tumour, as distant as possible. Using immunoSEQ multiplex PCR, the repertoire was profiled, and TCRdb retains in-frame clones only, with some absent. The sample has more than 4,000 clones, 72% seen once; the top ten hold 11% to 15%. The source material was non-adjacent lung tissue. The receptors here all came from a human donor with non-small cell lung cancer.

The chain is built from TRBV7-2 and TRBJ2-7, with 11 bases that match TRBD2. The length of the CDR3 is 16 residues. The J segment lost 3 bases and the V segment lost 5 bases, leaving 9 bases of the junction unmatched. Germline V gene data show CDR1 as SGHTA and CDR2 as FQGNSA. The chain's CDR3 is CASSPGLADINYEQYF. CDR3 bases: TGTGCCAGCAGCCCGGGACTAGCGGATATAAACTACGAGCAGTACTTC.

Here the CDR3 reads CASSIKTGGTDTQYF. CDR3 in DNA: TGTGCCAGTAGTATTAAGACAGGGGGCACAGATACGCAGTATTTT. The genes are TRBV19 and TRBJ2-3, with TRBD1 matching over 8 bases. Per germline, CDR1 LNHDA and CDR2 SQIVND (reference sequence). This CDR3 has 15 residues. Trimming at V came to 3 bases and at J to 1 base, leaving 3 bases not matched to a gene.

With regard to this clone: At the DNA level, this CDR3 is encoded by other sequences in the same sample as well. The CDR3 sequence is CASSLGQGSTEAFF. In DNA, the CDR3 is TGTGCCAGCAGCTTAGGACAGGGGAGCACTGAAGCTTTCTTT. The rearrangement uses TRBV11-2 and TRBJ1-1, with 8 bases aligning to TRBD1. CDR1 is SGHAT and CDR2 is FQNNGV in the germline V gene. This CDR3 region has 14 residues. J gave up 4 bases and V 1 base, and 2 bases lay outside the gene matches. The whole variable domain, remainder taken from reference TRBV11-2 and TRBJ1-1, is EAGVAQSPRYKIIEKRQSVAFWCNPISGHATLYWYQQILGQGPKLLIQFQNNGVVDDSQLPKDRFSAERLKGVDSTLKIQPAKLEDSAVYLCASSLGQGSTEAFFGQGTRLTVV.

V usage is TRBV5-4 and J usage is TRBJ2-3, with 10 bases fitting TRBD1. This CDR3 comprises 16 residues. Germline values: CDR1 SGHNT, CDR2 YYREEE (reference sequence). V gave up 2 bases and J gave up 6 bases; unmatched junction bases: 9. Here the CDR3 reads CASSLNPGQGGDTQYF. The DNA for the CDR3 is TGTGCCAGCAGCTTAAACCCTGGACAGGGGGGGGATACGCAGTATTTT.

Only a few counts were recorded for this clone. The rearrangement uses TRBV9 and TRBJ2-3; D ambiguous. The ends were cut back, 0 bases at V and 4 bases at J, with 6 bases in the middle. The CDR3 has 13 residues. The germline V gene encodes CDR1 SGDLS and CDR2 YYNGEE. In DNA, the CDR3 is TGTGCCAGCAGCGTAGCCCCCGCAGATACGCAGTATTTT. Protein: CASSVAPADTQYF.

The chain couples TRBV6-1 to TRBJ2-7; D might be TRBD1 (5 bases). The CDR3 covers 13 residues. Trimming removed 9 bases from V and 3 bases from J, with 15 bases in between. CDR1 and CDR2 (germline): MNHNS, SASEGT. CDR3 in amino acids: CASSIRTLYEQYF. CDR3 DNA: TGTGCCAGTTCGATCAGGACACTCTACGAGCAGTACTTC.

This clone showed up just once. In DNA, the CDR3 is TGTGCCAGCAGCGTAGAAACAGGGCCCGTCGTGGGCTACACCTTC. It yields the protein CASSVETGPVVGYTF. The chain links TRBV9 to TRBJ1-2, with D tentatively TRBD1 (6 bases). CDR1 and CDR2 from the germline V gene are SGDLS and YYNGEE. The V end lost 0 bases, the J end lost 8 bases, and 17 bases lay between the germline ends. CDR3 length equals 15 residues.

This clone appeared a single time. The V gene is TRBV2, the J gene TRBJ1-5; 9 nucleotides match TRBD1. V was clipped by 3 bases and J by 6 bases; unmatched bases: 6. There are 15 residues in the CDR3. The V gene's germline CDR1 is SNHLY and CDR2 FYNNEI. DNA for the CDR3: TGTGCCAGCAGTGAGGGACAGGGAAAGTTTCAGCCCCAGCATTTT. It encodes CASSEGQGKFQPQHF.

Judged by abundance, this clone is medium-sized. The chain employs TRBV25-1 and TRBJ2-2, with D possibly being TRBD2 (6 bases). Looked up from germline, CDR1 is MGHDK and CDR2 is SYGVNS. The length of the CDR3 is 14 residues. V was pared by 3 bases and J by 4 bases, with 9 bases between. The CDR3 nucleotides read TGTGCCAGCAGTGAGGAGGGAGTCACCGGGGAGCTGTTTTTT. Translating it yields CASSEEGVTGELFF.

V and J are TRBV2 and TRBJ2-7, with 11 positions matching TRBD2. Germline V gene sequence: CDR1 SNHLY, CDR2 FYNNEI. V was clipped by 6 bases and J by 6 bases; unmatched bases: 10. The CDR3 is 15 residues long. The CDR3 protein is CASRPGLAGSLEQYF. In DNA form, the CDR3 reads TGTGCCAGCAGGCCCGGACTAGCGGGCAGCCTCGAGCAGTACTTC.

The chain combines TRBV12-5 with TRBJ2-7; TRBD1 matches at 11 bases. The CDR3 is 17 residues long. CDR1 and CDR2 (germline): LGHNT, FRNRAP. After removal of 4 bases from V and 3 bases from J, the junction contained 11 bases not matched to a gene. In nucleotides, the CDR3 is TGTGCTAGTGGTTCGCCCCTTCCGGGACAGGGGGACTACGAGCAGTACTTC. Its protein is CASGSPLPGQGDYEQYF.

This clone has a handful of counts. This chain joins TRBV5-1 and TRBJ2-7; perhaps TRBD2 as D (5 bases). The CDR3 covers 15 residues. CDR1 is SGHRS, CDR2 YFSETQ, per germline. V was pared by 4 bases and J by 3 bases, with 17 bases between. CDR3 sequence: CASSREPQENYEQYF. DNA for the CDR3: TGCGCCAGCAGCCGGGAACCACAAGAAAACTACGAGCAGTACTTC.

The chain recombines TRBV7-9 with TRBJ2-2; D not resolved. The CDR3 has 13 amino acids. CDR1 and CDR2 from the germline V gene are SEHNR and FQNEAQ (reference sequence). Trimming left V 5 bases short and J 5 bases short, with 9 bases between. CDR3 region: CASSPETTGELFF. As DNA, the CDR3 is TGTGCCAGCAGCCCGGAGACTACCGGGGAGCTGTTTTTT.

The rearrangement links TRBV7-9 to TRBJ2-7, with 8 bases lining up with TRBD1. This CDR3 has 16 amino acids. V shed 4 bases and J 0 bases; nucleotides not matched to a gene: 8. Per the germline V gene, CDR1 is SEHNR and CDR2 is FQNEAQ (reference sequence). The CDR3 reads CASSSSRDRSSYEQYF. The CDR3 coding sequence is TGTGCCAGCAGCTCCTCCCGGGACAGGAGCTCCTACGAGCAGTACTTC. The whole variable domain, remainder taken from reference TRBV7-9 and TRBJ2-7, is DTGVSQNPRHKITKRGQNVTFRCDPISEHNRLYWYRQTLGQGPEFLTYFQNEAQLEKSRLLSDRFSAERPKGSFSTLEIQRTEQGDSAMYLCASSSSRDRSSYEQYFGPGTRLTVT.

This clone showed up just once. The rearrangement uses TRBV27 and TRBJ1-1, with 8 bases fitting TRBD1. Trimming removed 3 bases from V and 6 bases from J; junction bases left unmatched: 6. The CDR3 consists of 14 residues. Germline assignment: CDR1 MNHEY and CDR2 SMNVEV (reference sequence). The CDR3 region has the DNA TGTGCCAGCAGTTTGGACAGGGATTTGCCTGAAGCTTTCTTT. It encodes CASSLDRDLPEAFF.

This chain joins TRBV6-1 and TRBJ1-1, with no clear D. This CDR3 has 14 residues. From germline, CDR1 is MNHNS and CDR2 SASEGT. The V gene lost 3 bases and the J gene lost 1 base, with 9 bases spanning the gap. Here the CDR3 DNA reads TGTGCCAGCAGTGAGAGGTTAGAGAACACTGAAGCTTTCTTT. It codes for CASSERLENTEAFF.

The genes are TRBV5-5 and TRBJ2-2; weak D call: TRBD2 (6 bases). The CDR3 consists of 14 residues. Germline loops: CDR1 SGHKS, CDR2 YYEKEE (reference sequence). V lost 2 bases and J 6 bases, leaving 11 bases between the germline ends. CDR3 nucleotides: TGTGCCAGCAGCTTACGGGACTTTCCCGGGGAGCTGTTTTTT. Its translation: CASSLRDFPGELFF.

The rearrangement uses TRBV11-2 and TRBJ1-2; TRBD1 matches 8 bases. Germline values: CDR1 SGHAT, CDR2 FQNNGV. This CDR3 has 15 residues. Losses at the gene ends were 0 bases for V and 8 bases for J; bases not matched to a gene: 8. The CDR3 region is CASSLDRETGDGYTF. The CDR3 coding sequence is TGTGCCAGCAGCTTAGATCGAGAGACAGGGGACGGCTACACCTTC.

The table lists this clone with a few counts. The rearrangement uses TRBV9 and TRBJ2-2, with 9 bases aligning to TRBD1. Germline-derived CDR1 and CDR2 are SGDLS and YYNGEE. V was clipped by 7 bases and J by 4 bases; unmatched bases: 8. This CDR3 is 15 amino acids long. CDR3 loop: CASGPGQGTTGELFF. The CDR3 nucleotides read TGTGCCAGCGGTCCGGGACAGGGTACCACCGGGGAGCTGTTTTTT.

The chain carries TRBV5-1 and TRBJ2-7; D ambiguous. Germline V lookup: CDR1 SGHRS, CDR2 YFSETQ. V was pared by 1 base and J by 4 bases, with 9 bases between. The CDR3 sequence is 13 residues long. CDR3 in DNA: TGCGCCAGCAGCTTGAGTCCGGTTTACGAGCAGTACTTC. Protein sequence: CASSLSPVYEQYF.

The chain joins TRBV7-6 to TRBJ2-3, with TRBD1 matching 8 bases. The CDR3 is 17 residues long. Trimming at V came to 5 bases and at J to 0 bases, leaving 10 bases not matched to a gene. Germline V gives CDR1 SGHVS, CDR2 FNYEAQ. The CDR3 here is CASSRMRQGSSTDTQYF. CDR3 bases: TGTGCCAGCAGCCGGATGAGACAGGGGAGTAGCACAGATACGCAGTATTTT. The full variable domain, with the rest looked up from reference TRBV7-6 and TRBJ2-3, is GAGVSQSPRYKVTKRGQDVALRCDPISGHVSLYWYRQALGQGPEFLTYFNYEAQQDKSGLPNDRFSAERPEGSISTLTIQRTEQRDSAMYRCASSRMRQGSSTDTQYFGPGTRLTVL.

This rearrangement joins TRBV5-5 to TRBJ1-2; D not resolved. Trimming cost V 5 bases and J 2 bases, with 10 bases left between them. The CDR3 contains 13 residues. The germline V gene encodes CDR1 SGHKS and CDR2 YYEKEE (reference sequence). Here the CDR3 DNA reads TGTGCCAGCAGTGCCAGAGGGAACTATGGCTACACCTTC. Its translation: CASSARGNYGYTF.

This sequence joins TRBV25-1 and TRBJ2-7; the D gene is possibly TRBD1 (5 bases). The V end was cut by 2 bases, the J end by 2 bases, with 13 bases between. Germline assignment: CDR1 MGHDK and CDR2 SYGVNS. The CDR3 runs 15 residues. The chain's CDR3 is CASSESRTWTYEQYF. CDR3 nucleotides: TGTGCCAGCAGTGAAAGCAGGACATGGACCTACGAGCAGTACTTC.

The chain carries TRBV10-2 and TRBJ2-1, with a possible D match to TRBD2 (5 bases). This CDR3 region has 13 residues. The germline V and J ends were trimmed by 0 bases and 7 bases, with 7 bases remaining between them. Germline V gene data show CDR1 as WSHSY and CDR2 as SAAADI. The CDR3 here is CASSESRGNEQFF. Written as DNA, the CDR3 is TGCGCCAGCAGTGAGTCGAGAGGGAATGAGCAGTTCTTC.

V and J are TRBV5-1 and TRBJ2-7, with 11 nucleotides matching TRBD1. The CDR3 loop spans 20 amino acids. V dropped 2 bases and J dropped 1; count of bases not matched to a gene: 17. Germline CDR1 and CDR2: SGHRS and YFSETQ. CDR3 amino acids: CASSLQGAYPGQGGSYEQYF. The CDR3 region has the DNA TGCGCCAGCAGCTTACAAGGGGCCTACCCGGGACAGGGGGGGTCCTACGAGCAGTACTTC.

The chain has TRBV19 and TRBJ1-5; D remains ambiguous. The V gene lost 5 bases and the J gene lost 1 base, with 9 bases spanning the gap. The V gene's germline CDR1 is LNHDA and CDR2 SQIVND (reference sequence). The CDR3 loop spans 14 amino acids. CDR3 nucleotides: TGTGCCAGTAGTCGTCCCGAGAGCAATCAGCCCCAGCATTTT. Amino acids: CASSRPESNQPQHF.

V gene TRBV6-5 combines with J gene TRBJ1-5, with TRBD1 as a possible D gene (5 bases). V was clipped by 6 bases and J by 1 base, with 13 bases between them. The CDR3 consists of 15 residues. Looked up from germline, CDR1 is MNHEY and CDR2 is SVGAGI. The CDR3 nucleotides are TGTGCCAGCAGCCAGGACAAGAGGAGCAATCAGCCCCAGCATTTT. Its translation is CASSQDKRSNQPQHF.

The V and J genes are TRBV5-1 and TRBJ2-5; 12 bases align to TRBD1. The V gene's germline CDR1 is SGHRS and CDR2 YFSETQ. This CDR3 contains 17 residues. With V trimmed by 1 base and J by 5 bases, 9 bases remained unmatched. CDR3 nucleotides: TGCGCCAGCAGCTTGACCGGGACAGGGGGCGAGCGGGAGACCCAGTACTTC. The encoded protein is CASSLTGTGGERETQYF.

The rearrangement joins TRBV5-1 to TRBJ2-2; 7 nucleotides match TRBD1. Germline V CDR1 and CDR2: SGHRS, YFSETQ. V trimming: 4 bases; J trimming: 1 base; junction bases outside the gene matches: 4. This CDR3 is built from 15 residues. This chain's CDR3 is CASSTGERNTGELFF. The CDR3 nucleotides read TGCGCCAGCAGCACAGGGGAAAGGAACACCGGGGAGCTGTTTTTT.

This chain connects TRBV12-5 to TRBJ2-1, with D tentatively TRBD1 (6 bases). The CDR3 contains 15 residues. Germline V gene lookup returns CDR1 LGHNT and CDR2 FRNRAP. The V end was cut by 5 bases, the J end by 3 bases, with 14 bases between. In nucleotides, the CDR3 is TGTGCTAGTGGTCGAGTCCGGGACATCTACAATGAGCAGTTCTTC. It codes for CASGRVRDIYNEQFF.